One sample yielded the 7 T cell receptor beta chains listed below, sequenced in a study of Tregs in tolerant kidney transplant recipients. Using immunoSEQ multiplex PCR, the repertoire was profiled, and TCRdb retains in-frame clones only, with some absent. The sample's table shows under 35,000 clones. The specimen was CD8+ T cells from blood, collected before the transplant. The receptors stem from a human donor who received a combined kidney and bone marrow transplant.

On this clone: The sequenced fragment ends 3 residues before the CDR3 boundary, so the rest is inferred from the germline J gene. The V call is TRBV29-1, the J call TRBJ2-7; 9 bases line up with TRBD2. Germline V lookup: CDR1 SQVTM, CDR2 ANQGSEA. V shed 7 bases, J shed 1 base, and the junction held 14 bases outside the gene matches. The CDR3 is made up of 16 amino acids. The CDR3: CSALGPSGRTSYEQYF. Partial CDR3 DNA: TGCAGCGCCCTGGGCCCCAGCGGGAGGACATCCTACGAG.

Comment on this clone: The observed sequence ends 3 residues before the CDR3 terminus, with the missing tail filled in from the germline J gene. This chain joins TRBV25-1 and TRBJ2-7; the match to TRBD1 covers 12 bases. The CDR3 totals 19 residues. Germline V gene sequence: CDR1 MGHDK, CDR2 SYGVNS. J was trimmed by 6 bases and V by 2 bases; bases with no gene match: 17. CDR3 protein: CASSEGETQPGTGGCEQYF. The sequenced part of the CDR3 DNA is TGTGCCAGCAGTGAAGGTGAAACTCAACCCGGGACAGGGGGCTGCGAG.

Concerning this clone: The CDR3 goes on 3 residues after the read ends, and that part is filled in from the germline J gene. The chain links TRBV9 to TRBJ2-7, with D possibly TRBD2 on 6 matching bases. The CDR3 is 17 amino acids. V was shortened by 3 bases and J by 2 bases, with 21 bases between the two germline ends. The germline V gene has CDR1 SGDLS and CDR2 YYNGEE. This CDR3 is CASSAAVSGDFTYEQYF. The sequenced CDR3 bases are TGTGCCAGCAGCGCCGCAGTTAGCGGAGATTTCACCTACGAG.

As concerns this clone: Read sequence stops 3 residues before the CDR3 end, and the germline J gene provides the missing end. The V and J genes are TRBV27 and TRBJ2-7, with D uncertain. Germline values: CDR1 MNHEY, CDR2 SMNVEV (reference sequence). The CDR3 runs 12 residues. V gave up 5 bases and J gave up 2 bases, with 7 bases separating them. CDR3 region: CASSDKAYEQYF. CDR3 bases read: TGTGCCAGCAGTGACAAAGCCTACGAG.

On this clone itself: The read halts 3 residues ahead of the CDR3 end, with the missing end drawn from the germline J gene. The chain is built from TRBV20-1 and TRBJ2-3, with D possibly matching TRBD2 (6 bases). V lost 3 bases to trimming and J lost 4 bases, with 14 bases between them. Per germline, CDR1 DFQATT and CDR2 SNEGSKA (reference sequence). This CDR3 spans 14 amino acids. CDR3 DNA (partial): TGCAGTGCTAGGTTTCGCGGGGTAGCAGATACG. This translates into CSARFRGVADT. The whole CDR3 protein reads CSARFRGVADTQYF.

Details on this clone: Read data end 3 residues before the CDR3 end; the end is taken from the germline J gene. The chain has TRBV5-4 and TRBJ2-3; D gene ambiguous. Germline loops: CDR1 SGHNT, CDR2 YYREEE (reference sequence). The CDR3 covers 11 residues. Trimming took 4 bases from V and 6 from J, leaving 6 bases between them. The sequenced part of the CDR3 DNA is TGTGCCAGCAGCCTCTTGGATACG. Amino acids: CASSLLDT. The entire CDR3 sequence reads CASSLLDTQYF.

With regard to this clone: From the germline J gene comes the end of the CDR3, since the read stops 3 residues before it. The rearrangement uses TRBV2 and TRBJ2-1, with D tentatively TRBD1 (6 bases). The V gene lost 2 bases and the J gene lost 6 bases, with 14 bases spanning the gap. This CDR3 is 15 amino acids long. The germline V gene has CDR1 SNHLY and CDR2 FYNNEI. Here the CDR3 reads CASSEPPPGVNEQFF. The CDR3 DNA, read in part, is TGTGCCAGCAGTGAACCACCCCCAGGGGTCAATGAG.